The 2 T cell receptor beta chains given below trace back to one sample, sequenced in a study of a mutant IDH1 vaccine in newly diagnosed glioma. Sequenced by immunoSEQ multiplex PCR; TCRdb stores in-frame clones only, minus some. This sample has around 66,000 clones; approximately 80% occur once, and the top ten carry around 6.5%. Their specific antigens are unknown. The time point here: week 11, during vaccination. All doses held 300 ug of mutant IDH1 20-mer peptide, with topical imiquimod. The specimen comprised PBMCs, sampled from a glioma patient whose treatment included an IDH1 peptide vaccine. The receptor set was obtained from a man aged 50 to 59 with glioma.

The CDR3: CASSYSSLRTGELFF. The DNA for the CDR3 is TGTGCCAGCAGCTACTCTTCGTTGCGCACCGGGGAGCTGTTTTTT. This rearrangement joins TRBV7-8 to TRBJ2-2; D remains unclear. CDR3 length equals 15 residues. The ends were cut back, 4 bases at V and 4 bases at J, with 13 bases in the middle. Germline V gene data show CDR1 as SGHVS and CDR2 as FQNEAQ.

V is TRBV2 and J is TRBJ2-3; D gene ambiguous. V was shortened by 6 bases and J by 2 bases, with 15 bases between the two germline ends. The CDR3 loop spans 15 amino acids. Germline CDR1 and CDR2: SNHLY and FYNNEI. The CDR3 DNA follows: TGTGCCAGCAGGGAGACAATCGATACCACAGATACGCAGTATTTT. Its protein product is CASRETIDTTDTQYF.